Sequencing of this T cell receptor beta chain was carried out in a study of T cell clonality in common variable immunodeficiency. This clone has ten or more counts. The target antigen is unknown. With the read ending 3 residues before the CDR3 end, the germline J gene is used to fill in that end. In germline, CDR1 is DFQATT, CDR2 SNEGSKA (reference sequence). Trimming took 1 base from V and 7 from J, leaving 11 bases between them. The CDR3 runs 13 residues. General study results and limits: Common variable immunodeficiency TCR beta sequences reportedly had fewer deletions and N-nucleotide insertions.

Measured with immunoSEQ multiplex PCR; TCRdb has only the in-frame clones, and not every one. This record lists approximately 56,000 clones, none seen once only, and the top ten clones contain approximately 2.2%. This receptor was taken from a person aged 18 to 75 in good health. The sequenced material came from peripheral blood mononuclear cells. The rearrangement joins TRBV20-1 to TRBJ2-1; D perhaps matches TRBD1 (5 bases). Partial CDR3 DNA: TGCAGTGCTAGAGGGGGCGCAAGGAATGAG. The encoded protein is CSARGGARNE. The complete CDR3 reads CSARGGARNEQFF.